This entry lists 8 T cell receptor beta chains sequenced from one sample in a study of blood T cells in healthy people across ages. A second PCR of roughly 6 to 12 cycles used a sample-barcoded 5' primer and a J-beta primer mix. Via MiXCR, TCRdb re-called the 5' RACE reads, giving one row per CDR3 protein. This table has 590,000 or so distinct CDR3 sequences, about 30% appearing once. The sequenced sample was blood. The receptors derive from a woman at least 80 years old in good health.

This clonotype was picked up many times. The V and J genes are TRBV2 and TRBJ2-5; a weak D match, TRBD1 (7 bases). Trimming stripped 4 bases from V and 4 bases from J, with 22 bases between. CDR1 and CDR2 (germline): SNHLY, FYNNEI. CDR3 size: 17 residues. The CDR3: CASSVLGSHRGGETQYF. In nucleotides, the CDR3 is TGTGCCAGCAGTGTACTAGGTAGCCACAGGGGAGGAGAGACCCAGTACTTC.

Many counts were recorded for this clonotype. The junction departs from germline at one end; a sequencing error may be responsible. Here the CDR3 reads CASSLAGGSSYEQYF. CDR3 sequence (DNA): TGCGCCAGCAGCTTGGCCGGGGGGAGCTCCTACGAGCAGTACTTC. The V gene is TRBV7-2, the J gene TRBJ2-7, with 7 nucleotides matching TRBD2. Germline CDR1 and CDR2: SGHTA and FQGNSA. The CDR3 covers 15 residues.

This clonotype was counted only a few times. This rearrangement joins TRBV20-1 to TRBJ2-2; TRBD1 is a possible D gene (7 bases). Germline V gene lookup returns CDR1 DFQATT and CDR2 SNEGSKA (reference sequence). This CDR3 has 13 amino acids. Between the trimmed V and J ends, which lost 2 bases and 5 bases, there was a span of 9 bases. The CDR3 sequence: CSARQGGTGELFF. CDR3 in DNA: TGCAGTGCTAGACAGGGGGGAACCGGGGAGCTGTTTTTT.

This clonotype was counted many times. The J gene is TRBJ1-5, the V gene TRBV7-2; D remains ambiguous. Trimming shortened V by 1 base and J by 5 bases, and 9 bases separated the two germline ends. This CDR3 is built from 14 residues. Per the germline V gene, CDR1 is SGHTA and CDR2 is FQGNSA. The chain's CDR3 is CASSLGSLDQPQHF. CDR3 coding DNA: TGTGCCAGCAGCTTAGGGAGCCTTGATCAGCCCCAGCATTTT. Complete variable domain (other parts from reference TRBV7-2 and TRBJ1-5): GAGVSQSPSNKVTEKGKDVELRCDPISGHTALYWYRQSLGQGLEFLIYFQGNSAPDKSGLPSDRFSAERTGGSVSTLTIQRTQQEDSAVYLCASSLGSLDQPQHFGDGTRLSIL.

There are many counts of this clonotype. The V call is TRBV7-3, the J call TRBJ2-1, with 9 bases identical to TRBD2. The CDR3 runs 15 residues. The germline gives CDR1 SGHTA, CDR2 FQGTGA. V shed 2 bases, J shed 6 bases, and the junction held 5 bases outside the gene matches. The CDR3 is CASSLSASGVNEQFF. As DNA, the CDR3 is TGTGCCAGCAGCTTATCCGCTAGCGGGGTCAATGAGCAGTTCTTC. The full variable domain, rest sourced from reference TRBV7-3 and TRBJ2-1, is GAGVSQTPSNKVTEKGKYVELRCDPISGHTALYWYRQSLGQGPEFLIYFQGTGAADDSGLPNDRFFAVRPEGSVSTLKIQRTERGDSAVYLCASSLSASGVNEQFFGPGTRLTVL.

The chain uses TRBV4-2 and TRBJ2-1; TRBD1 matches at 11 bases. Germline CDR1 is LGHNA and CDR2 is YNFKEQ. The V and J ends lost 0 bases and 6 bases, in that order; junction bases with no gene match: 4. This CDR3 is built from 16 residues. DNA of the CDR3: TGTGCCAGCAGCCAAGAGGGTGGGACAGGGGGCAATGAGCAGTTCTTC. This gives the protein CASSQEGGTGGNEQFF.

This clonotype was recorded a few times. V usage is TRBV6-2 or TRBV6-3 and J usage is TRBJ1-5, with D tentatively TRBD1 (5 bases). V lost 2 bases and J 9 bases, leaving 14 bases between the germline ends. This CDR3 contains 14 residues. CDR1 MNHEY and CDR2 SVGEGT come from the germline V gene. Here the CDR3 DNA reads TGTGCCAGCAGTTACGGGGGACCCCTCGGGCCCCAGCATTTT. It codes for CASSYGGPLGPQHF.

At least ten counts were recorded for this clonotype. This sequence joins TRBV7-3 and TRBJ2-4; TRBD2 agrees at 8 bases. CDR1 is SGHTA and CDR2 is FQGTGA in the germline V gene. The CDR3 consists of 14 residues. The V segment lost 5 bases and the J segment 3 bases; nucleotides outside the gene matches: 3. The CDR3 coding sequence is TGTGCCAGCAGCCGCGGGGGGAACAAAAACATTCAGTACTTC. It specifies CASSRGGNKNIQYF.